The T cell receptor beta chain under discussion was sequenced for a study of metastatic and nonmetastatic thyroid tumors. This clone was found many times. TCRdb ran MiXCR on the PCR reads. The sample has approximately 28,000 clones, around a sixth seen once. The CDR3 covers 14 residues. Germline V gives CDR1 SGHRS, CDR2 YFSETQ. The trim removed 4 bases at V and 8 bases at J, leaving 11 bases unmatched. The entire patient cohort was treatment-naive prior to thyroid surgery. The clonotype originates from a male donor with papillary thyroid cancer or a benign thyroid nodule (not recorded which). Some clones in this sample may be carry-over from other donors' samples. The chain recombines TRBV5-1 with TRBJ1-2, with 7 bases that match TRBD1. The sequenced sample was blood. CDR3 coding DNA: TGCGCCAGCAGCCCAGGACAGGCCATGGGGGGCTACACCTTC. Its translation: CASSPGQAMGGYTF.